A single sample gave rise to the 17 T cell receptor beta chains below, sequenced in a study of blood T cell repertoires in COVID-19. The protocol was immunoSEQ multiplex PCR, while the TCRdb copy is restricted to in-frame clones and leaves out a portion. The top ten hold 8.2% of the sample, which has 220,000 or so clones, 82% seen once. The sample consisted of peripheral blood. Receptors originate from a woman older than 75 with COVID-19, enrolled during active disease.

The rearrangement joins TRBV28 to TRBJ1-6; 7 nucleotides agree with TRBD1. The trim removed 5 bases at V and 8 bases at J, leaving 9 bases unmatched. Germline V gene data show CDR1 as MDHEN and CDR2 as SYDVKM. This CDR3 contains 15 residues. The CDR3 loop reads CASSTRGVGDSPLHF. CDR3 sequence (DNA): TGTGCCAGCAGTACCAGGGGGGTCGGGGATTCACCCCTCCACTTT.

V gene TRBV6-5 combines with J gene TRBJ1-5, with TRBD1 as a possible D gene (6 bases). This CDR3 comprises 13 residues. Germline values: CDR1 MNHEY, CDR2 SVGAGI. V lost 2 bases and J lost 6, with 8 bases in between. CDR3 loop: CASSYDRSQPQHF. CDR3 nucleotides: TGTGCCAGCAGTTACGACAGGTCTCAGCCCCAGCATTTT.

The chain combines TRBV5-1 with TRBJ1-4; D may be TRBD1 (5 bases). V lost 3 bases and J lost 7, with 13 bases in between. Germline CDR1 is SGHRS and CDR2 is YFSETQ. The CDR3 loop spans 14 amino acids. DNA for the CDR3: TGCGCCAGCAGCTGGGGGGTTAGGGGTGAAAAACTGTTTTTT. It is translated as CASSWGVRGEKLFF.

The rearrangement links TRBV7-4 to TRBJ1-5; TRBD1 might be the D (6 bases). Trimming stripped 0 bases from V and 2 bases from J, with 14 bases between. Germline CDR1 reads SGHVT; CDR2 reads SQSDAQ. The CDR3 runs to 17 residues. The CDR3 protein is CASSLARVRGGNQPQHF. In DNA form, the CDR3 reads TGTGCCAGCAGCTTAGCGAGAGTCAGGGGAGGCAATCAGCCCCAGCATTTT. Based on the CDR3 plus reference TRBV7-4 and TRBJ1-5, the full variable domain is GAGVSQSPRYKVAKRGRDVALRCDSISGHVTLYWYRQTLGQGSEVLTYSQSDAQRDKSGRPSGRFSAERPERSVSTLKIQRTEQGDSAVYLCASSLARVRGGNQPQHFGDGTRLSIL.

The chain has TRBV5-4 and TRBJ2-7; the match to TRBD2 covers 9 bases. This CDR3 is 16 amino acids long. With 5 bases clipped from V and 0 bases from J, the junction kept 9 bases outside the gene matches. Germline V gives CDR1 SGHNT, CDR2 YYREEE (reference sequence). This CDR3 reads CASSSATSGRSYEQYF. CDR3 sequence (DNA): TGTGCCAGCAGTTCCGCTACTAGCGGGCGCTCCTACGAGCAGTACTTC.

The rearrangement joins TRBV30 to TRBJ1-3, with D possibly being TRBD1 (6 bases). Germline values: CDR1 GTSNPN, CDR2 SVGIG (reference sequence). Trimming removed 5 bases from V and 3 bases from J, with 14 bases in between. CDR3 length equals 14 residues. CDR3 sequence: CAWSGQNFGNTIYF. In DNA, the CDR3 is TGTGCCTGGTCAGGACAGAACTTTGGAAACACCATATATTTT.

This chain uses TRBV6-5 with TRBJ2-1; 10 bases align to TRBD1. V dropped 10 bases and J dropped 8; count of bases not matched to a gene: 8. This CDR3 comprises 13 residues. Looked up from germline, CDR1 is MNHEY and CDR2 is SVGAGI. Here the CDR3 DNA reads TGTGCCATCCGGGACAGGGGTGGCCATGAGCAGTTCTTC. Amino acid sequence: CAIRDRGGHEQFF.

This chain uses TRBV24-1 with TRBJ2-7, with TRBD2 matching over 9 bases. This CDR3 is built from 16 residues. The V gene's germline CDR1 is KGHDR and CDR2 SFDVKD. V lost 3 bases and J lost 7; bases outside the gene matches: 12. In DNA form, the CDR3 reads TGTGCCACCAGTGATAAGAGAGCGGGAGGATTGTCGGAGCAGTACTTC. As protein: CATSDKRAGGLSEQYF.

In its sample, this clone was seen a few times. The rearrangement uses TRBV19 and TRBJ1-2, with D tentatively TRBD1 (5 bases). Per the germline V gene, CDR1 is LNHDA and CDR2 is SQIVND (reference sequence). V gave up 6 bases and J gave up 1 base, with 27 bases separating them. The CDR3 runs to 19 residues. CDR3 sequence (DNA): TGTGCCAGTAGAATGGACACCGCTTGGAAAAAGAGCCTTAACTATGGCTACACCTTC. Its translation: CASRMDTAWKKSLNYGYTF.

This clone has a count of ten or more. The CDR3 coding sequence is TGTGCCAGCACCCCCGAGGGCTTGTCCTACGAGCAGTACTTC. Its translation: CASTPEGLSYEQYF. The chain employs TRBV11-2 and TRBJ2-7; D perhaps matches TRBD2 (5 bases). Germline lookup yields CDR1 SGHAT and CDR2 FQNNGV. Trimming pared 7 bases from V and 1 base from J, leaving 14 bases between. CDR3 length: 14 amino acids.

The chain joins TRBV12-3 or TRBV12-4 to TRBJ1-2; D call uncertain. The length of the CDR3 is 13 residues. V was clipped by 1 base and J by 7 bases, with 10 bases between them. CDR3 region: CASSLGLRAGYTF. CDR3 coding DNA: TGTGCCAGCAGTTTAGGTCTGAGGGCTGGCTACACCTTC.

This clone was picked up a small number of times. The chain combines TRBV11-3 with TRBJ1-4, with 9 bases that match TRBD1. CDR1 and CDR2 (germline): SGHNT, YENEEA. CDR3 size: 17 residues. V dropped 3 bases and J dropped 8; count of bases not matched to a gene: 13. CDR3 DNA sequence: TGTGCCAGCAGCTTCGTCCCGGGACAGGGACGGTTAGAAAAACTGTTTTTT. Protein product: CASSFVPGQGRLEKLFF.

The V gene is TRBV5-4, the J gene TRBJ2-3; perhaps TRBD2 as D (7 bases). The CDR3 is 16 amino acids. Germline CDR1 and CDR2: SGHNT and YYREEE (reference sequence). V was trimmed by 4 bases and J by 1 base, leaving 16 bases between them. The DNA for the CDR3 is TGTGCCAGCAGCCATCCGGGGGAGGGGGGCACAGATACGCAGTATTTT. Residues: CASSHPGEGGTDTQYF. Filled out from reference TRBV5-4 and TRBJ2-3, the complete variable domain reads ETGVTQSPTHLIKTRGQQVTLRCSSQSGHNTVSWYQQALGQGPQFIFQYYREEENGRGNFPPRFSGLQFPNYSSELNVNALELDDSALYLCASSHPGEGGTDTQYFGPGTRLTVL.

This chain's CDR3 is CASSRGTANTEAFF. Written as DNA, the CDR3 is TGTGCCAGCAGTCGGGGGACGGCGAACACTGAAGCTTTCTTT. The chain uses TRBV28 and TRBJ1-1; tentative D call: TRBD1 (5 bases). V was trimmed by 5 bases and J by 1 base, leaving 11 bases between them. The CDR3 totals 14 residues. Germline CDR1 MDHEN, CDR2 SYDVKM. The variable domain in full, completed from reference TRBV28 and TRBJ1-1, reads DVKVTQSSRYLVKRTGEKVFLECVQDMDHENMFWYRQDPGLGLRLIYFSYDVKMKEKGDIPEGYSVSREKKERFSLILESASTNQTSMYLCASSRGTANTEAFFGQGTRLTVV.

This sequence joins TRBV4-1 and TRBJ2-3, with 7 bases identical to TRBD2. The trim removed 3 bases at V and 7 bases at J, leaving 7 bases unmatched. Per germline, CDR1 MGHRA and CDR2 YSYEKL. This CDR3 region has 14 residues. This CDR3 reads CASSQRTSVYTQYF. The CDR3 region has the DNA TGCGCCAGCAGCCAGCGGACTAGTGTCTATACGCAGTATTTT.

CDR3 region: CASSSSGGMNTEAFF. In DNA form, the CDR3 reads TGCGCCAGCAGCTCCAGCGGGGGCATGAACACTGAAGCTTTCTTT. The chain employs TRBV5-1 and TRBJ1-1, with D maybe TRBD1 (6 bases). CDR3 length: 15 residues. Germline CDR1 reads SGHRS; CDR2 reads YFSETQ. Trimming left V 3 bases short and J 0 bases short, with 12 bases between.

This clone occurred a few times. Additional DNA sequences in this sample encode the identical CDR3. V and J are TRBV5-1 and TRBJ1-5; TRBD1 aligns across 8 bases. Losses at the gene ends were 2 bases for V and 5 bases for J; bases not matched to a gene: 3. This CDR3 region has 14 residues. Germline values: CDR1 SGHRS, CDR2 YFSETQ. The CDR3 sequence: CASSLQGGDQPQHF. CDR3 sequence (DNA): TGCGCCAGCAGCTTACAGGGGGGTGATCAGCCCCAGCATTTT.